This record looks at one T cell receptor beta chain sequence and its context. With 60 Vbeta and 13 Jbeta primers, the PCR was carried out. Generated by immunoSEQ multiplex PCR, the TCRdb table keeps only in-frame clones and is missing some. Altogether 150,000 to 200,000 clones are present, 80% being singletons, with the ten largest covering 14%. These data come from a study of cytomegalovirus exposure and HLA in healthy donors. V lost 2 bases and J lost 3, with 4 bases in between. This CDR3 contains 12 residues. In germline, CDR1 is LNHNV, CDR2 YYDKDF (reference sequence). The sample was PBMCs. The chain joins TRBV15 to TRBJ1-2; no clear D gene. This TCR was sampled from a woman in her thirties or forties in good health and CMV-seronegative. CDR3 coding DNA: TGTGCCACCAGCAGACAATACTATGGCTACACCTTC. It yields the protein CATSRQYYGYTF.